Listed below are T cell receptor beta chains from one sample, sequenced in a study of Ad26.COV2.S vaccination and SARS-CoV-2 variants. Clones were sequenced by immunoSEQ multiplex PCR, and TCRdb holds only the in-frame ones, with some missing. This repertoire shows 430,000 or so clones, about nine tenths found once; its top ten account for 9.5% to 15%. The specimen comprised peripheral blood, sampled in a trial of Ad26.COV2.S vaccine versus placebo. All receptors come from a person aged 18-60 years who received the Ad26.COV2.S COVID-19 vaccine or a placebo. Both conserved end residues are part of each CDR3. A D gene is named only where the DNA matches it firmly. Expanded clones get a size class; other rows say once, few or many, or leave the size out.

j_call,v_call,d_call,clone_size,cdr3_aa,cdr3_nt
TRBJ2-7,TRBV12-3/TRBV12-4,.,.,CASSPEQGVEQYF,TGTGCCAGCAGTCCGGAGCAGGGTGTCGAGCAGTACTTC
TRBJ1-3,TRBV11-2,TRBD1,.,CASSLAPGQGNTIYF,TGTGCCAGCAGCTTAGCCCCGGGACAGGGAAACACCATATATTTT
TRBJ2-7,TRBV18,.,.,CASSPVEGNEQYF,TGTGCCAGCTCACCGGTTGAGGGCAACGAGCAGTACTTC
TRBJ2-3,TRBV6-2/TRBV6-3,.,.,CASSSYRASTDTQYF,TGTGCCAGCAGTTCCTACAGGGCGAGCACAGATACGCAGTATTTT
TRBJ1-1,TRBV3-1/TRBV3-2,TRBD1,.,CASSLSTPGQGNTEAFF,TGTGCCAGCAGCCTATCTACCCCAGGACAGGGGAACACTGAAGCTTTCTTT
TRBJ1-5,TRBV5-6,.,.,CASSSSPDSRGNQPQHF,TGTGCCAGCAGCTCCTCACCCGATTCTCGCGGCAATCAGCCCCAGCATTTT
TRBJ2-3,TRBV2,TRBD2,.,CASSFRTSGSVSTDTQYF,TGTGCCAGCAGTTTCCGGACTAGCGGGAGTGTAAGCACAGATACGCAGTATTTT
TRBJ2-2,TRBV6-1,.,.,CASSEAGGRQGLGDTGELFF,TGTGCCAGCAGTGAAGCGGGGGGTCGACAGGGACTAGGTGACACCGGGGAGCTGTTTTTT
TRBJ2-1,TRBV23-1,.,.,CASSPPRIGRSYNEQFF,TGCGCCAGCAGTCCCCCTCGGATCGGTCGGTCCTACAATGAGCAGTTCTTC
TRBJ2-3,TRBV7-2,TRBD2,.,CASSFWTSGRPGDTQYF,TGTGCCAGCAGCTTCTGGACTAGCGGGAGACCAGGAGATACGCAGTATTTT
TRBJ2-1,TRBV6-5,.,.,CASSDPVGAQFF,TGTGCCAGCAGCGATCCGGTTGGGGCCCAGTTCTTC
TRBJ2-7,TRBV5-1,.,.,CASSLVSGAYEQYF,TGCGCCAGCAGCTTGGTTAGCGGAGCCTACGAGCAGTACTTC
TRBJ1-2,TRBV5-6,TRBD1,.,CASSPLSLWTGNYGYTF,TGTGCCAGCAGCCCTCTTAGTTTATGGACAGGAAACTATGGCTACACCTTC
TRBJ1-1,TRBV4-3,.,.,CASSQGARNTEAFF,TGCGCCAGCAGCCAAGGGGCCAGGAACACTGAAGCTTTCTTT
TRBJ1-1,TRBV5-7,.,.,CASSLKRGVGAFF,TGTGCCAGCAGCTTGAAGCGAGGGGTTGGGGCTTTCTTT
TRBJ2-7,TRBV4-1,TRBD2,.,CASSQEASGLTYEQYF,TGCGCCAGCAGCCAAGAGGCTAGCGGGCTAACCTACGAGCAGTACTTC
TRBJ1-1,TRBV4-3,.,.,CASSPGLWGTEAFF,TGCGCCAGCAGCCCAGGCCTTTGGGGCACTGAAGCTTTCTTT
TRBJ1-3,TRBV9,TRBD1,.,CASSRRSGTGEGNTIYF,TGTGCCAGCAGTCGGAGATCCGGGACAGGGGAAGGAAACACCATATATTTT
TRBJ2-1,TRBV12-5,TRBD2,.,CASGPRDYRGYNEQFF,TGTGCTAGTGGTCCCCGGGACTACCGGGGGTACAATGAGCAGTTCTTC
TRBJ1-3,TRBV4-3,.,.,CASSQEILQDSGNTIYF,TGCGCCAGCAGCCAAGAGATCCTTCAGGACTCTGGAAACACCATATATTTT
TRBJ2-5,TRBV11-2,.,once,CASSQAGETQYF,TGTGCCAGCAGTCAAGCAGGGGAGACCCAGTACTTC
TRBJ1-1,TRBV6-2/TRBV6-3,.,few,CASSWEQGTEAFF,TGTGCCAGCAGTTGGGAGCAGGGGACTGAAGCTTTCTTT
TRBJ2-5,TRBV6-5,.,.,CASSYSGETQYF,TGTGCCAGCAGTTACTCGGGGGAGACCCAGTACTTC
TRBJ2-1,TRBV11-2,.,few,CASSLDLPGNEQFF,TGTGCCAGCAGCTTAGATCTTCCAGGCAATGAGCAGTTCTTC
TRBJ2-1,TRBV28,.,.,CASSLLQNEQFF,TGTGCCAGCAGTTTATTGCAGAATGAGCAGTTCTTC
TRBJ2-5,TRBV10-3,TRBD1,.,CAISATGEETQYF,TGTGCCATCAGTGCGACAGGGGAAGAGACCCAGTACTTC
TRBJ2-4,TRBV19,.,.,CASSPPMGTKNIQYF,TGTGCCAGTAGTCCCCCGATGGGGACCAAAAACATTCAGTACTTC
TRBJ2-7,TRBV11-2,.,.,CASSSGTLGTYEQYF,TGTGCCAGCAGCTCCGGGACCCTGGGCACCTACGAGCAGTACTTC
TRBJ2-2,TRBV24-1,.,.,CATSPGGGELFF,TGTGCCACTTCCCCTGGGGGCGGGGAGCTGTTTTTT
TRBJ1-5,TRBV6-5,TRBD1,few,CASRADRASNQPQHF,TGTGCCAGCAGGGCTGACAGGGCTAGCAATCAGCCCCAGCATTTT
TRBJ2-7,TRBV6-5,TRBD2,.,CASSYEGLAGREQYF,TGTGCCAGCAGTTACGAGGGACTAGCGGGACGGGAGCAGTACTTC
TRBJ1-4,TRBV15,TRBD1,few,CATSRRQGPTNEKLFF,TGTGCCACCAGCAGGAGACAGGGGCCTACTAATGAAAAACTGTTTTTT
TRBJ2-1,TRBV9,TRBD2,.,CASSPRLAGVGSYNEQFF,TGTGCCAGCAGCCCCAGACTAGCGGGAGTCGGCTCCTACAATGAGCAGTTCTTC
TRBJ2-7,TRBV6-6,.,.,CASAGLGGGEQYF,TGTGCCAGTGCTGGATTGGGAGGGGGAGAGCAGTACTTC
TRBJ2-3,TRBV30,.,.,CAWSDSPRGDTQYF,TGTGCCTGGAGTGACAGCCCAAGAGGAGATACGCAGTATTTT
TRBJ1-6,TRBV18,.,few,CASSPLGTRNNSPLHF,TGTGCCAGCTCACCACTCGGGACAAGGAATAATTCACCCCTCCACTTT
TRBJ2-2,TRBV11-2,.,.,CASSLRGLLTTGELFF,TGTGCCAGCAGCTTACGGGGACTTTTAACAACCGGGGAGCTGTTTTTT
TRBJ2-5,TRBV7-9,.,.,CASSPKRQETQYF,TGTGCCAGCAGCCCGAAGAGACAAGAGACCCAGTACTTC
TRBJ2-1,TRBV6-5,.,.,CASTAGEGRKQFF,TGTGCCAGCACGGCAGGAGAGGGGAGAAAGCAGTTCTTC
TRBJ2-1,TRBV12-5,.,.,CASGLETGSWEQFF,TGTGCTAGTGGTTTGGAGACCGGCTCTTGGGAGCAGTTCTTC
TRBJ2-5,TRBV19,TRBD2,.,CASSIAGGRWETQYF,TGTGCCAGTAGTATTGCGGGAGGGCGTTGGGAGACCCAGTACTTC
TRBJ2-1,TRBV18,TRBD1,.,CASSPWDSSYNEQFF,TGTGCCAGCTCACCCTGGGACAGTTCCTACAATGAGCAGTTCTTC
TRBJ2-6,TRBV7-2,.,.,CASSAGTSGANVLTF,TGTGCCAGCAGCGCAGGGACCTCTGGGGCCAACGTCCTGACTTTC
TRBJ2-5,TRBV11-2,.,.,CASSFGQSGETQYF,TGTGCCAGCAGCTTTGGACAGTCGGGGGAGACCCAGTACTTC
TRBJ2-7,TRBV5-5,TRBD1,few,CASSLEGAEYEQYF,TGTGCCAGCAGCTTGGAGGGGGCCGAGTACGAGCAGTACTTC
TRBJ2-5,TRBV5-6,TRBD2,.,CASSLDPSGETQYF,TGTGCCAGCAGCTTGGATCCTAGCGGAGAGACCCAGTACTTC
TRBJ1-4,TRBV30,.,.,CAYTTATLTMGEKLFF,TGTGCCTACACGACAGCCACCCTTACTATGGGGGAAAAACTGTTTTTT
TRBJ2-7,TRBV7-9,.,.,CASSLEIVRGDEQYF,TGTGCCAGCAGCTTAGAAATCGTCAGGGGGGACGAGCAGTACTTC
TRBJ2-7,TRBV5-6,.,.,CASSLSGDEQYF,TGTGCCAGCAGCTTGTCCGGGGACGAGCAGTACTTC
TRBJ2-1,TRBV6-6,.,.,CASTDRELSVNEQFF,TGTGCCAGCACCGATCGGGAGCTAAGCGTCAATGAGCAGTTCTTC
TRBJ2-2,TRBV4-3,.,.,CASSPRNYGELFF,TGCGCCAGCAGCCCCAGGAATTACGGGGAGCTGTTTTTT
TRBJ1-2,TRBV7-2,.,.,CASSLGDGPHYGYTF,TGTGCCAGCAGCTTAGGAGACGGACCCCACTATGGCTACACCTTC
TRBJ2-7,TRBV5-1,TRBD2,.,CASRIGRGYEQYF,TGCGCCAGCAGGATCGGGAGGGGTTACGAGCAGTACTTC
TRBJ2-1,TRBV7-9,.,.,CASSLEFQFF,TGTGCCAGCAGCTTAGAGTTTCAGTTCTTC